What follows are 21 T cell receptor beta chains derived from one specimen sequenced in a study of cytomegalovirus exposure and HLA in healthy donors. The PCR employed 60 Vbeta primers together with 13 Jbeta primers. Clones were read by immunoSEQ multiplex PCR, and TCRdb kept only the in-frame ones, dropping some. The sample has 100,000 or so clones; less than 80% are singletons. The sequenced material came from PBMCs. The source of these receptors is a woman in her thirties or forties in good health and CMV-seronegative.

The V call is TRBV10-2, the J call TRBJ2-5; 7 nucleotides match TRBD1. Germline V gene lookup returns CDR1 WSHSY and CDR2 SAAADI. This CDR3 has 15 amino acids. J lost 5 bases, V lost 6 bases, and 12 bases had no gene match. CDR3 nucleotide sequence: TGCGCCAGCAGGGTCTCAGGGGGTGGAAAGGAGACCCAGTACTTC. Amino acid sequence: CASRVSGGGKETQYF.

This rearrangement joins TRBV6-6 to TRBJ2-7; 8 bases map to TRBD2. Per germline, CDR1 MNHNY and CDR2 SVGAGI (reference sequence). The CDR3 has 14 residues. The ends lost 6 bases at V and 4 bases at J; junction bases unmatched: 8. CDR3 bases: TGTGCCAGCAGAAGCTGGGCGGGGGGTTACGAGCAGTACTTC. Encoded protein: CASRSWAGGYEQYF.

This clone was observed a handful of times. CDR3 nucleotides: TGTGCCAGCAGTTACGGGACAGGGGAGGGGTACGAGCAGTACTTC. Protein: CASSYGTGEGYEQYF. This sequence joins TRBV28 and TRBJ2-7, with 10 positions matching TRBD1. The germline CDR1 and CDR2 sequences are MDHEN and SYDVKM. The CDR3 has 15 amino acids. V gave up 4 bases and J gave up 4 bases; unmatched junction bases: 7.

The chain joins TRBV5-1 to TRBJ1-1; D unclear. Trimming took off 2 bases at V and 1 base at J, with 6 bases between the two ends. The germline V gene has CDR1 SGHRS and CDR2 YFSETQ. The CDR3 length is 13 residues. The chain's CDR3 is CASSFSPNTEAFF. Here the CDR3 DNA reads TGCGCCAGCAGCTTTAGCCCGAACACTGAAGCTTTCTTT.

The genes are TRBV27 and TRBJ2-7; TRBD2 aligns across 12 bases. The CDR3 runs to 23 residues. The germline V gene encodes CDR1 MNHEY and CDR2 SMNVEV (reference sequence). Trimming removed 0 bases from V and 5 bases from J; junction bases left unmatched: 26. CDR3 sequence (DNA): TGTGCCAGCAGTTTATCCCGAAGGGGCGGGCTAGCGGGAGGGCCGCTGCCTCTGGACGAGCAGTACTTC. Residues: CASSLSRRGGLAGGPLPLDEQYF.

The V gene is TRBV9, the J gene TRBJ2-2, with TRBD1 matching 7 bases. Germline V gene data show CDR1 as SGDLS and CDR2 as YYNGEE. V dropped 3 bases and J dropped 4; count of bases not matched to a gene: 9. The CDR3 is 16 amino acids. CDR3 coding DNA: TGTGCCAGCAGCGCCCGAGGGACAGAGCTCACCGGGGAGCTGTTTTTT. Amino acids: CASSARGTELTGELFF.

This chain links TRBV30 with TRBJ2-1; TRBD2 matches at 10 bases. Germline loops: CDR1 GTSNPN, CDR2 SVGIG (reference sequence). This CDR3 is built from 16 residues. V lost 1 base, J lost 3 bases, and 6 bases stayed unmatched. This chain's CDR3 is CAWSALAGADYNEQFF. CDR3 DNA sequence: TGTGCCTGGAGTGCCCTAGCGGGAGCGGACTACAATGAGCAGTTCTTC.

The J gene is TRBJ2-3, the V gene TRBV18, with 8 bases fitting TRBD2. Unmatched junction bases numbered 8, after V lost 3 bases and J lost 0 bases. The CDR3 loop spans 17 amino acids. CDR1 is KGHSH and CDR2 is LQKENI in the germline V gene. The CDR3 reads CASSPVLSGVSTDTQYF. The CDR3 DNA reads TGTGCCAGCTCACCTGTACTTAGCGGGGTTAGCACAGATACGCAGTATTTT.

The chain has TRBV6-5 and TRBJ1-1; D gene ambiguous. Germline V CDR1 and CDR2: MNHEY, SVGAGI. The CDR3 contains 12 residues. V was trimmed by 8 bases and J by 1 base, leaving 8 bases between them. CDR3 DNA sequence: TGTGCCAGCTACCGACAGAACACTGAAGCTTTCTTT. Translation: CASYRQNTEAFF.

The chain has TRBV7-9 and TRBJ2-7; 11 bases align to TRBD1. Germline V gives CDR1 SEHNR, CDR2 FQNEAQ (reference sequence). This CDR3 region has 14 residues. J lost 4 bases, V lost 5 bases, and 4 bases had no gene match. In DNA form, the CDR3 reads TGTGCCAGCAGCGGGGGACAGGGGGAGTACGAGCAGTACTTC. It translates to CASSGGQGEYEQYF.

This chain uses TRBV2 with TRBJ2-5, with TRBD1 as a possible D gene (6 bases). Trimming took 6 bases from V and 5 from J, leaving 19 bases between them. The CDR3 is 15 amino acids. Germline loops: CDR1 SNHLY, CDR2 FYNNEI. CDR3 sequence (DNA): TGTGCCAGCAGATTAACAGGGATGGTTATTGAGACCCAGTACTTC. Its translation is CASRLTGMVIETQYF.

The V gene is TRBV30, the J gene TRBJ1-2, with TRBD1 as a possible D gene (6 bases). CDR1 is GTSNPN and CDR2 is SVGIG in the germline V gene (reference sequence). V dropped 2 bases and J dropped 8 bases, with 9 bases sitting between them. The CDR3 runs 11 residues. CDR3 region: CAWSPGEGYTF. In DNA, the CDR3 is TGTGCCTGGAGTCCAGGGGAGGGCTACACCTTC.

The chain employs TRBV28 and TRBJ1-2; unclear D gene. V lost 2 bases and J lost 4, with 8 bases in between. The CDR3 is made up of 13 amino acids. The germline CDR1 and CDR2 sequences are MDHEN and SYDVKM. CDR3 region: CASSLREGYGYTF. DNA of the CDR3: TGTGCCAGCAGTTTAAGAGAGGGCTATGGCTACACCTTC.

V is TRBV29-1 and J is TRBJ1-1, with TRBD1 matching 8 bases. Per germline, CDR1 SQVTM and CDR2 ANQGSEA. With V trimmed by 7 bases and J by 0 bases, 4 bases remained unmatched. The CDR3 is made up of 13 amino acids. Written as DNA, the CDR3 is TGCAGCGGCAGACAGGGGCTGAACACTGAAGCTTTCTTT. It yields the protein CSGRQGLNTEAFF.

The V gene is TRBV2, the J gene TRBJ1-2; TRBD1 matches at 7 bases. The V and J ends lost 6 bases and 7 bases, in that order; junction bases with no gene match: 11. The CDR3 has 14 amino acids. CDR1 and CDR2 (germline): SNHLY, FYNNEI. As DNA, the CDR3 is TGTGCCAGCAGGCACGTCAGAGGGGGCCGTGGCTACACCTTC. Translating gives CASRHVRGGRGYTF.

This clone was found a few times. This chain uses TRBV15 with TRBJ1-5, with D unclear. The CDR3 covers 15 residues. Per the germline V gene, CDR1 is LNHNV and CDR2 is YYDKDF (reference sequence). Trimming removed 0 bases from V and 4 bases from J, with 10 bases in between. The CDR3 DNA reads as TGTGCCACCAGCAGAGAGGCGGGGTCGAATCAGCCCCAGCATTTT. Amino acid sequence: CATSREAGSNQPQHF.

This clone appeared once. The chain joins TRBV7-2 to TRBJ2-2; D gene uncertain. The CDR3 length is 13 residues. V dropped 9 bases and J dropped 4 bases, with 12 bases sitting between them. Germline loops: CDR1 SGHTA, CDR2 FQGNSA. The CDR3 here is CASDGESTGELFF. CDR3 sequence (DNA): TGTGCCAGTGACGGAGAGAGCACCGGGGAGCTGTTTTTT.

This clone was picked up a small number of times. J is TRBJ1-5 and V is TRBV28, with 10 positions matching TRBD1. The V and J ends lost 4 bases and 6 bases, in that order; junction bases with no gene match: 6. This CDR3 contains 15 residues. CDR1 is MDHEN and CDR2 is SYDVKM in the germline V gene. CDR3 sequence: CASSWTGGVGQPQHF. In DNA, the CDR3 is TGTGCCAGCAGTTGGACAGGGGGAGTGGGTCAGCCCCAGCATTTT.

The gene calls are TRBV30 and TRBJ2-4; D not resolved. V lost 2 bases, J lost 4 bases, and 12 bases lay in between. Germline CDR1 is GTSNPN and CDR2 is SVGIG (reference sequence). The CDR3 runs 14 residues. CDR3: CAWSPELMKNIQYF. CDR3 nucleotides: TGTGCCTGGAGTCCCGAGCTGATGAAAAACATTCAGTACTTC.

This clone was observed a handful of times. The chain carries TRBV28 and TRBJ2-7, with a possible D match to TRBD1 (6 bases). Germline V gives CDR1 MDHEN, CDR2 SYDVKM. The CDR3 consists of 13 residues. Trimming removed 6 bases from V and 3 bases from J, with 12 bases in between. The CDR3 nucleotides are TGTGCCAGCAGACAGGGAACGTTCTACGAGCAGTACTTC. Its translation is CASRQGTFYEQYF.

V is TRBV5-6 and J is TRBJ2-2; D gene uncertain. The CDR3 length is 15 residues. The V gene lost 2 bases and the J gene lost 6 bases, with 14 bases spanning the gap. Germline V gene data show CDR1 as SGHDT and CDR2 as YYEEEE. The CDR3 nucleotides read TGTGCCAGCAGCTTTGGGCCTCGAACGTCCGGGGAGCTGTTTTTT. Its protein product is CASSFGPRTSGELFF.